The text below deals with one T cell receptor (beta chain). Which antigen it targets is not known. Base qualities are not recorded, but no much larger clone differs from it by a single base. From the cysteine up to the phenylalanine, the CDR3 has a length of 16 residues. Just CDR3 DNA is preserved here, 48 bases in frame from base 1. Reading the germline V gene (reference sequence) gives CDR1 SEHNR and CDR2 FQNEAQ. V and J lose 3 bases and 4 bases, and a span of 18 bases separates them. This specimen comes from a study of T cell repertoires in cytomegalovirus infection (dated by TCRdb to between 2018 and 2020). The study in broad terms: Donor HLA type was relevant to the analysis, because carriage of CMV infection together with the matching HLA type was indicated by public TCR beta signatures.

Broad study findings and their caveats: The ex vivo response was dominated by HLA-C-restricted CMV-specific TCR beta clonotypes, and the single most frequent clonotype in two of eight donors was supplied by these HLA-C-restricted clonotypes. In both this cohort and an independent roughly 350-donor cohort, the cumulative frequency of public TCR beta family members distinguished carriers of CMV infection plus the relevant HLA type.

TCRdb records Illumina HiSeq 1500 as the sequencer. In-frame beta chains were kept once TCRdb had trimmed the public reads at Q25 with fastp and called clones with MiXCR. For every CDR3 protein sequence, its rows merge into one entry that carries the most common genes and DNA. In this sample the table shows about 190,000 distinct CDR3 sequences, about a tenth of which occur a single time. The ten largest make up approximately 4.2% of the sample. This sequence was found in a human donor in good health (CMV status not recorded). Some clones in this sample may be carry-over from other donors' samples. The rearranged chain carries TRBV7-9 and TRBJ1-1; too little of a D gene remains to name it. The sequenced sample was PBMCs. The CDR3 protein sequence reads: CASSFRSNGNPTEAFF. The nucleotide sequence reads as follows: TGTGCCAGCAGCTTCCGGTCTAATGGGAACCCCACTGAAGCTTTCTTT.